The T cell receptor (beta chain) described here comes from a study of control samples from healthy donors and cancer patients. The V gene's germline CDR1 is SGHDN and CDR2 FVKESK. The CDR3 spans 19 residues. V lost 0 bases and J 1 base, leaving 21 bases between the germline ends. This clone has a single count. Using immunoSEQ multiplex PCR, the repertoire was profiled, and TCRdb retains in-frame clones only, with some absent. The sample has 150,000 or so clones, approximately 90% seen once; the top ten hold about 2.5%. The clonotype originates from a man in his forties in good health. The chain couples TRBV14 to TRBJ1-1; D is perhaps TRBD1 (6 bases). What was sequenced was blood. Here the CDR3 reads CASSQDPPRGWGGNTEAFF. The DNA for the CDR3 is TGTGCCAGCAGCCAAGATCCGCCCAGGGGCTGGGGGGGGAACACTGAAGCTTTCTTT.